The 17 T cell receptor beta chains below all came from one sample that was sequenced in a study of type 1 and type 2 diabetes patients. The PCR template was genomic DNA. Multiplex PCR with 30 forward and 13 reverse primers amplified the TCR beta CDR3. MiXCR was run by TCRdb on the multiplex PCR reads, yielding one entry per CDR3 protein. The sample has a few hundred thousand distinct CDR3 sequences; around 47% are singletons. Sequenced material: peripheral blood mononuclear cells (PBMCs). These TCRs come from a man between 18 and 35 years old with type 2 diabetes.

The sample holds many counts of this clonotype. This sequence joins TRBV7-2 and TRBJ2-7; TRBD1 aligns across 8 bases. This CDR3 region has 13 residues. Germline values: CDR1 SGHTA, CDR2 FQGNSA. Germline trimming cut 3 bases from V and 6 bases from J; bases unmatched to any gene: 4. The CDR3 sequence: CASSLTGEGEQYF. The CDR3 DNA reads TGTGCCAGCAGCTTGACAGGGGAAGGCGAGCAGTACTTC.

The rearrangement joins TRBV2 to TRBJ2-7, with no clear D. Germline CDR1 and CDR2: SNHLY and FYNNEI. The CDR3 consists of 14 residues. Trimming took off 6 bases at V and 3 bases at J, with 15 bases between the two ends. Here the CDR3 DNA reads TGTGCCAGCAGCAGATATTTGGTCTACTACGAGCAGTACTTC. This translates into CASSRYLVYYEQYF.

The chain employs TRBV28 and TRBJ2-7; 12 bases are a match to TRBD2. Germline CDR1 reads MDHEN; CDR2 reads SYDVKM. After removal of 8 bases from V and 3 bases from J, the junction contained 5 bases not matched to a gene. CDR3 size: 14 residues. CDR3 in amino acids: CASGLAGPYYEQYF. The CDR3 DNA sequence: TGTGCCAGCGGACTAGCGGGGCCCTACTACGAGCAGTACTTC.

The chain combines TRBV25-1 with TRBJ1-4; no clear D. The CDR3 covers 12 residues. Germline-derived CDR1 and CDR2 are MGHDK and SYGVNS. V lost 2 bases, J lost 10 bases, and 8 bases lay in between. The CDR3 loop is CASSEPHVKLFF. CDR3 coding DNA: TGTGCCAGCAGTGAACCCCATGTAAAACTGTTTTTT.

With regard to this clonotype: One junction end disagrees with the germline gene, perhaps due to a read error. The chain combines TRBV2 with TRBJ2-3; D is ambiguous. Germline assignment: CDR1 SNHLY and CDR2 FYNNEI. The CDR3 consists of 12 residues. This CDR3 is CASLSPAYTQYF. In DNA form, the CDR3 reads TGCGCCAGCCTTAGTCCGGCCTATACGCAGTATTTT.

The chain combines TRBV2 with TRBJ2-7, with D possibly matching TRBD1 (6 bases). V gave up 4 bases and J gave up 6 bases, with 16 bases separating them. This CDR3 is 14 amino acids long. Looked up from germline, CDR1 is SNHLY and CDR2 is FYNNEI. The CDR3 nucleotides read TGTGCCAGCAGTGTACCGGAACAGGGTGGCGAGCAGTACTTC. This translates into CASSVPEQGGEQYF. The full variable domain, rest sourced from reference TRBV2 and TRBJ2-7, is EPEVTQTPSHQVTQMGQEVILRCVPISNHLYFYWYRQILGQKVEFLVSFYNNEISEKSEIFDDQFSVERPDGSNFTLKIRSTKLEDSAMYFCASSVPEQGGEQYFGPGTRLTVT.

This clonotype was seen only a few times. The DNA of the CDR3 is TGCAGTGCTAGAGATTTCGGGATTAGCACAGATACGCAGTATTTT. This gives the protein CSARDFGISTDTQYF. The chain carries TRBV20-1 and TRBJ2-3, with D possibly matching TRBD2 (5 bases). The CDR3 contains 15 residues. V was pared by 0 bases and J by 0 bases, with 10 bases between. Germline V gives CDR1 DFQATT, CDR2 SNEGSKA (reference sequence).

The sample holds a few counts of this clonotype. The V call is TRBV19, the J call TRBJ1-3; D is unresolved. The CDR3 length is 14 residues. Germline assignment: CDR1 LNHDA and CDR2 SQIVND (reference sequence). V was pared by 5 bases and J by 4 bases, with 12 bases between. In nucleotides, the CDR3 is TGTGCCAGTAGTTCGTCCCTTGGAGGAAACACCATATATTTT. Translated, it gives CASSSSLGGNTIYF.

The rearrangement joins TRBV9 to TRBJ2-3, with 9 nucleotides matching TRBD2. The junction had 7 bases not matched to a gene; V was cut back by 3 bases and J by 2 bases. The CDR3 extends over 16 amino acids. CDR1 is SGDLS, CDR2 YYNGEE, per germline. The CDR3 bases are TGTGCCAGCAGCGCGGCTAGCGGGGCGATCACAGATACGCAGTATTTT. Translating it yields CASSAASGAITDTQYF.

In this sample, this clonotype turned up many times. The CDR3 bases are TGTGCCTGGAGTGCGGACAGGGTCGCTGAAGCTTTCTTT. Translated, it gives CAWSADRVAEAFF. The chain uses TRBV30 and TRBJ1-1; 8 bases fit TRBD1. Germline V gives CDR1 GTSNPN, CDR2 SVGIG (reference sequence). Unmatched junction bases numbered 4, after V lost 1 base and J lost 6 bases. The CDR3 contains 13 residues.

The chain has TRBV15 and TRBJ2-7, with unresolved D. The CDR3 spans 15 residues. Trimming removed 5 bases at V and 6 bases at J, with 20 bases between. Germline loops: CDR1 LNHNV, CDR2 YYDKDF (reference sequence). As DNA, the CDR3 is TGTGCCACCAGCCCGACTCCTACTATGAAGAGCGAGCAGTACTTC. Its protein is CATSPTPTMKSEQYF.

The chain combines TRBV5-1 with TRBJ1-6; D is ambiguous. Germline V lookup: CDR1 SGHRS, CDR2 YFSETQ. This CDR3 spans 13 amino acids. V was trimmed by 5 bases and J by 10 bases, leaving 13 bases between them. The CDR3 is CASRYTVDSPLHF. The CDR3 nucleotides read TGCGCCAGCAGATACACGGTAGACTCACCCCTCCACTTT.

The chain couples TRBV24-1 to TRBJ1-2; unclear D gene. V was clipped by 0 bases and J by 2 bases, with 6 bases between them. Germline assignment: CDR1 KGHDR and CDR2 SFDVKD. The CDR3 covers 14 residues. The chain's CDR3 is CATSDLGLNYGYTF. As DNA, the CDR3 is TGTGCCACCAGTGATTTGGGTCTAAACTATGGCTACACCTTC.

The chain has TRBV4-1 and TRBJ1-4; D is perhaps TRBD1 (5 bases). The CDR3 sequence is 15 residues long. V lost 3 bases and J 0 bases, leaving 8 bases between the germline ends. Germline-derived CDR1 and CDR2 are MGHRA and YSYEKL. The CDR3 region has the DNA TGCGCCAGCAGCCAGGGACGTACAACTAATGAAAAACTGTTTTTT. Protein: CASSQGRTTNEKLFF.

Of note for this clonotype: A much bigger clone sits one base away, suggesting this may be a read error. The V gene is TRBV25-1, the J gene TRBJ2-7; 7 bases match TRBD1. The CDR3 is 13 amino acids. Per the germline V gene, CDR1 is MGHDK and CDR2 is SYGVNS. Unmatched junction bases numbered 7, after V lost 11 bases and J lost 0 bases. Here the CDR3 reads CAWSGDSSYEQYF. CDR3 coding DNA: TGTGCCTGGAGTGGGGACAGCTCCTACGAGCAGTACTTC.

This clonotype showed up just a few times. J is TRBJ2-5 and V is TRBV5-1, with D perhaps assigned TRBD1 or TRBD2 (5 bases each). Per germline, CDR1 SGHRS and CDR2 YFSETQ. CDR3 size: 14 residues. Trimming removed 4 bases from V and 7 bases from J, with 17 bases in between. CDR3 coding DNA: TGCGCCAGCAGCACCGGGACCCTTGGGGGGACCCAGTACTTC. It translates to CASSTGTLGGTQYF.

The chain carries TRBV20-1 and TRBJ2-7, with 10 bases matching TRBD1. The CDR3 has 11 amino acids. Germline-derived CDR1 and CDR2 are DFQATT and SNEGSKA (reference sequence). Written as DNA, the CDR3 is TGCAGCGCGGGACAGGGGAACGAGCAGTACTTC. Translation gives CSAGQGNEQYF.